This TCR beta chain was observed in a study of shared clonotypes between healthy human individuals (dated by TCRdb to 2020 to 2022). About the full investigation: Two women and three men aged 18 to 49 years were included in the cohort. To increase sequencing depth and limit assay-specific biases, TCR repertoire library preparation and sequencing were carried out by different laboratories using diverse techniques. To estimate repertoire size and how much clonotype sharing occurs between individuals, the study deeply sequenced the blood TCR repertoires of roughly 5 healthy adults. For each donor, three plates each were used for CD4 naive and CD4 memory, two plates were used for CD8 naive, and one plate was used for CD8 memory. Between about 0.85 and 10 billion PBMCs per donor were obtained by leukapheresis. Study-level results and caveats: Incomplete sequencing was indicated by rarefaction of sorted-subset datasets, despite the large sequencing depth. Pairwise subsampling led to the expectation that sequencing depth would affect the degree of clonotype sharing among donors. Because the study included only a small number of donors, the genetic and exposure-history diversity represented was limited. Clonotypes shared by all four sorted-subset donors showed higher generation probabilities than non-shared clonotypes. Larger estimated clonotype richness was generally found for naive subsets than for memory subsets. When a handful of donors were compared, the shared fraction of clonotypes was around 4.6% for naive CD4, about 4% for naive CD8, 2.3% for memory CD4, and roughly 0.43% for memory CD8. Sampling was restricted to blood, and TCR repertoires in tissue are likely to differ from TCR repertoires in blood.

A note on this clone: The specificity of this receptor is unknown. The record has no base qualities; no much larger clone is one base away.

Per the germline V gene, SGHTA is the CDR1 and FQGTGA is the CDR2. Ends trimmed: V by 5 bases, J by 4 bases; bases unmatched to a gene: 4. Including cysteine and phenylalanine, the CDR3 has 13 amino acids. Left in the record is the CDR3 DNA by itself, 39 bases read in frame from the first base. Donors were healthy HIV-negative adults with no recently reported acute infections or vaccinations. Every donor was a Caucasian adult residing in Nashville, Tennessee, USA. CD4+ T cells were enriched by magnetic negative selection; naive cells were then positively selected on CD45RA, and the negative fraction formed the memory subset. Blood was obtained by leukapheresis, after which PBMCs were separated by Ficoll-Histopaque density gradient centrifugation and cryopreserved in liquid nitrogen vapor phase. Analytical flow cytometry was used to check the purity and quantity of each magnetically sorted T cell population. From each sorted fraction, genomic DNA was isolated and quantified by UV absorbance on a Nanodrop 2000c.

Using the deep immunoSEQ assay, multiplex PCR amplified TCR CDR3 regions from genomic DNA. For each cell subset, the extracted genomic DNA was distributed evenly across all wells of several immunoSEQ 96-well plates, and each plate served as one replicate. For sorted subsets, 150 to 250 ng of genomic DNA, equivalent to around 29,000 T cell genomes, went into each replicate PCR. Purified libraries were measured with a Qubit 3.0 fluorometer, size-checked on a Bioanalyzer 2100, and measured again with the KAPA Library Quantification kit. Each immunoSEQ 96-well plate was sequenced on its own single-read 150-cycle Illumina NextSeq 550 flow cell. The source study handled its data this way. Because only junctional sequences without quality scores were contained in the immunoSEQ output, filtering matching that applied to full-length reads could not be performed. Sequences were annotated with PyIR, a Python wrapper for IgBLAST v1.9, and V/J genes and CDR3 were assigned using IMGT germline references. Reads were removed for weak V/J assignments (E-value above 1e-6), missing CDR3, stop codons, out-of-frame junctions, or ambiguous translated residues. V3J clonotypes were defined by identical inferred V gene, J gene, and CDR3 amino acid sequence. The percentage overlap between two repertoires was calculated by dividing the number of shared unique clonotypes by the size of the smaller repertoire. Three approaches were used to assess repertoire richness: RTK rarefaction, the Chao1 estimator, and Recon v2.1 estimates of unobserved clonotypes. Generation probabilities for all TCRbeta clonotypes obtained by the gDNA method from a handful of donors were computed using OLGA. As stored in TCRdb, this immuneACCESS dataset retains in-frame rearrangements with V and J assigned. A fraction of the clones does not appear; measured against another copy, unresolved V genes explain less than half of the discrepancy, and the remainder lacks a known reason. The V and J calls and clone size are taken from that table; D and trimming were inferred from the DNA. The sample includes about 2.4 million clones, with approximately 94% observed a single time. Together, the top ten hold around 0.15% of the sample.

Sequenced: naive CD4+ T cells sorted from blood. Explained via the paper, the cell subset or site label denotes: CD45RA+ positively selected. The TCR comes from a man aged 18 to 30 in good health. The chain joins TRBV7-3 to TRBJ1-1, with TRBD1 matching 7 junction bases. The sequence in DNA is TGTGCCAGCAGCCCAGGGGGGGCCACTGAAGCTTTCTTT. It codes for CASSPGGATEAFF.